A single sample gave rise to the 21 T cell receptor beta chains below, sequenced in a study of T cell changes during pregnancy in multiple sclerosis. Method: immunoSEQ multiplex PCR; TCRdb's copy keeps in-frame clones and lacks some. The repertoire holds more than 75,000 clones, with approximately 95% as singletons. Specimen: peripheral blood, collected in the first trimester of pregnancy. The receptors were gathered from a female donor with multiple sclerosis, enrolled in a pregnancy study.

The chain uses TRBV4-2 and TRBJ2-1, with 10 bases identical to TRBD2. The CDR3 is made up of 17 amino acids. Germline CDR1 is LGHNA and CDR2 is YNFKEQ. The V and J ends lost 0 bases and 4 bases, in that order; junction bases with no gene match: 6. CDR3 coding DNA: TGTGCCAGCAGCCAAGATCCAGCGGGAGGGAGTTACAATGAGCAGTTCTTC. Translated, it gives CASSQDPAGGSYNEQFF.

The J gene is TRBJ1-1, the V gene TRBV9; 7 bases line up with TRBD1. Germline V gene sequence: CDR1 SGDLS, CDR2 YYNGEE. CDR3 length equals 15 residues. The V segment lost 0 bases and the J segment 1 base; nucleotides outside the gene matches: 3. This CDR3 is CASSVDYRGNTEAFF. The DNA for the CDR3 is TGTGCCAGCAGCGTAGACTACAGGGGGAACACTGAAGCTTTCTTT.

This clone was recorded only once. The rearrangement uses TRBV6-5 and TRBJ2-7; 7 positions match TRBD1. CDR3 length: 14 amino acids. Germline values: CDR1 MNHEY, CDR2 SVGAGI. V trimming: 8 bases; J trimming: 3 bases; junction bases outside the gene matches: 10. CDR3 sequence: CASSRGRGIYEQYF. The DNA for the CDR3 is TGTGCCAGCTCCCGGGGCAGGGGGATCTACGAGCAGTACTTC.

In its sample, this clone was seen a few times. V and J are TRBV6-1 and TRBJ2-1, with a weak D call TRBD1 (5 bases). CDR3 length equals 14 residues. Trimming pared 8 bases from V and 2 bases from J, leaving 13 bases between. Germline V lookup: CDR1 MNHNS, CDR2 SASEGT. The CDR3 sequence: CASWQGRTYNEQFF. The CDR3 DNA follows: TGTGCCAGCTGGCAGGGAAGGACCTACAATGAGCAGTTCTTC.

The chain recombines TRBV27 with TRBJ2-2; D remains ambiguous. There are 15 residues in the CDR3. Germline lookup yields CDR1 MNHEY and CDR2 SMNVEV (reference sequence). Trimming stripped 2 bases from V and 0 bases from J, with 7 bases between. The CDR3 loop is CASSLATPNTGELFF. The CDR3 nucleotides read TGTGCCAGCAGTTTAGCGACACCGAACACCGGGGAGCTGTTTTTT.

The chain uses TRBV5-4 and TRBJ1-4; weak D call: TRBD1 (5 bases). The CDR3 consists of 15 residues. Germline values: CDR1 SGHNT, CDR2 YYREEE (reference sequence). V lost 1 base to trimming and J lost 4 bases, with 11 bases between them. For the CDR3, the DNA is TGTGCCAGCAGCTTGTCGGGGGGTATTAATGAAAAACTGTTTTTT. Protein sequence: CASSLSGGINEKLFF.

The V and J genes are TRBV19 and TRBJ1-4; D might be TRBD1 (6 bases). Germline V gives CDR1 LNHDA, CDR2 SQIVND (reference sequence). The V end was cut by 5 bases, the J end by 0 bases, with 16 bases between. The CDR3 is 17 amino acids. The CDR3 here is CASSPWTASATNEKLFF. CDR3 coding DNA: TGTGCCAGTAGTCCCTGGACAGCTTCTGCAACTAATGAAAAACTGTTTTTT.

The genes are TRBV7-2 and TRBJ2-7; possible D gene TRBD1, 5 bases. In germline, CDR1 is SGHTA, CDR2 FQGNSA. Trimming took off 1 base at V and 4 bases at J, with 14 bases between the two ends. The CDR3 is made up of 15 amino acids. In nucleotides, the CDR3 is TGTGCCAGCAGCTTAGATCATTCGACAGATTACGAGCAGTACTTC. Its protein is CASSLDHSTDYEQYF. Full variable domain (outside the CDR3, taken from reference TRBV7-2 and TRBJ2-7): GAGVSQSPSNKVTEKGKDVELRCDPISGHTALYWYRQSLGQGLEFLIYFQGNSAPDKSGLPSDRFSAERTGGSVSTLTIQRTQQEDSAVYLCASSLDHSTDYEQYFGPGTRLTVT.

Only one count was recorded for this clone. The rearrangement uses TRBV4-1 and TRBJ2-7; 10 bases map to TRBD1. The V gene end was trimmed by 4 bases and the J gene end by 1 base; junction bases not matched to a gene: 7. Germline V CDR1 and CDR2: MGHRA, YSYEKL. The CDR3 length is 16 residues. The CDR3 DNA sequence: TGCGCCAGCAGCCCTGGGACAGGGGCGGATTCCTACGAGCAGTACTTC. Residues: CASSPGTGADSYEQYF.

V usage is TRBV4-1 and J usage is TRBJ2-3; 9 bases map to TRBD1. This CDR3 contains 14 residues. Trimming at V came to 5 bases and at J to 5 bases, leaving 5 bases not matched to a gene. Germline CDR1 is MGHRA and CDR2 is YSYEKL. The CDR3 DNA is TGCGCCAGCAGCTCCGACAGGGGGGGAGATACGCAGTATTTT. This translates into CASSSDRGGDTQYF.

The chain joins TRBV4-2 to TRBJ1-1; D is possibly TRBD1 (5 bases). CDR1 is LGHNA, CDR2 YNFKEQ, per germline. V was trimmed by 3 bases and J by 5 bases, leaving 13 bases between them. This CDR3 has 14 residues. The CDR3 DNA reads as TGTGCCAGCAGCCAGGGGGGGGAGCGAACTGAAGCTTTCTTT. Residues: CASSQGGERTEAFF.

The CDR3 sequence: CASRVDRVRGYTF. CDR3 nucleotide sequence: TGTGCCAGCAGGGTGGACAGGGTCAGGGGCTACACCTTC. This chain uses TRBV28 with TRBJ1-2; 8 bases are shared with TRBD1. Germline assignment: CDR1 MDHEN and CDR2 SYDVKM. The CDR3 loop spans 13 amino acids. Trimming at V came to 6 bases and at J to 8 bases, leaving 8 bases not matched to a gene.

The rearrangement joins TRBV19 to TRBJ1-5; 7 nucleotides agree with TRBD1. The germline gives CDR1 LNHDA, CDR2 SQIVND (reference sequence). The CDR3 sequence is 14 residues long. The J segment lost 3 bases and the V segment lost 11 bases, leaving 10 bases of the junction unmatched. CDR3 DNA: TGTGCCTGCACAGGGGTCGTACACAATCAGCCCCAGCATTTT. Translation: CACTGVVHNQPQHF.

The chain carries TRBV19 and TRBJ2-2; D ambiguous. There are 16 residues in the CDR3. Trimming left V 1 base short and J 0 bases short, with 9 bases between. In germline, CDR1 is LNHDA, CDR2 SQIVND (reference sequence). This CDR3 reads CASSIVAAANTGELFF. The CDR3 DNA reads TGTGCCAGTAGTATAGTAGCCGCCGCGAACACCGGGGAGCTGTTTTTT.

Only one count was recorded for this clone. The rearrangement links TRBV6-5 to TRBJ1-1; TRBD1 aligns across 9 bases. CDR1 MNHEY and CDR2 SVGAGI come from the germline V gene. The CDR3 extends over 13 amino acids. The V segment lost 6 bases and the J segment 7 bases; nucleotides outside the gene matches: 6. The CDR3 region is CASRNRGQGEAFF. CDR3 in DNA: TGTGCCAGCAGGAACAGGGGGCAGGGTGAAGCTTTCTTT.

This chain links TRBV7-8 with TRBJ2-7; 7 nucleotides line up with TRBD1. Unmatched junction bases numbered 10, after V lost 2 bases and J lost 3 bases. CDR3 length: 16 residues. Germline-derived CDR1 and CDR2 are SGHVS and FQNEAQ. The CDR3 is CASSLIRDRIFYEQYF. The CDR3 region has the DNA TGTGCCAGCAGCTTAATAAGGGACAGAATTTTCTACGAGCAGTACTTC. Together with reference TRBV7-8 and TRBJ2-7, the CDR3 gives the full variable domain: GAGVSQSPRYKVAKRGQDVALRCDPISGHVSLFWYQQALGQGPEFLTYFQNEAQLDKSGLPSDRFFAERPEGSVSTLKIQRTQQEDSAVYLCASSLIRDRIFYEQYFGPGTRLTVT.

This chain links TRBV11-1 with TRBJ2-1; TRBD2 aligns across 9 bases. The V gene's germline CDR1 is SGHAT and CDR2 FQDESV (reference sequence). V trimming: 5 bases; J trimming: 6 bases; junction bases outside the gene matches: 2. The length of the CDR3 is 13 residues. The CDR3 DNA sequence: TGTGCCAGCAGCCGCGGGGGGGGCAATGAGCAGTTCTTC. Protein product: CASSRGGGNEQFF.

The chain is built from TRBV5-6 and TRBJ2-7; 9 positions agree with TRBD2. Germline assignment: CDR1 SGHDT and CDR2 YYEEEE. The CDR3 contains 15 residues. V gave up 0 bases and J gave up 1 base; unmatched junction bases: 2. CDR3 sequence (DNA): TGTGCCAGCAGCTTGGGTCTAGCGGGATCCTACGAGCAGTACTTC. Translated: CASSLGLAGSYEQYF.

This clone was seen more than once but under ten times. J is TRBJ2-5 and V is TRBV7-7, with TRBD2 matching 7 bases. This CDR3 spans 15 amino acids. Germline trimming cut 6 bases from V and 1 base from J; bases unmatched to any gene: 8. In germline, CDR1 is SSHAT, CDR2 FNYEAQ (reference sequence). The CDR3 loop is CASSRQRGRQETQYF. The CDR3 DNA follows: TGTGCCAGCAGTCGTCAGCGGGGTCGCCAAGAGACCCAGTACTTC.

V is TRBV6-5 and J is TRBJ2-7; no clear D gene. The length of the CDR3 is 11 residues. In germline, CDR1 is MNHEY, CDR2 SVGAGI. Trimming removed 6 bases at V and 3 bases at J, with 6 bases between. The CDR3: CASSSVYEQYF. The CDR3 coding sequence is TGTGCCAGCAGCAGTGTCTACGAGCAGTACTTC.

This chain connects TRBV28 to TRBJ2-1; 8 positions agree with TRBD1. CDR1 is MDHEN and CDR2 is SYDVKM in the germline V gene. V gave up 2 bases and J gave up 2 bases; unmatched junction bases: 8. CDR3 length: 17 amino acids. CDR3 protein: CASSLNEDRAAYNEQFF. In nucleotides, the CDR3 is TGTGCCAGCAGTTTAAACGAGGACAGGGCGGCCTACAATGAGCAGTTCTTC.